Below are 3 T cell receptor beta chains sequenced from a single sample in a study of blood T cells in healthy people across ages (dated by TCRdb to between 2014 and 2016). Library creation used 5' RACE. The listed sequencing device is Illumina HiSeq 2500. A second roughly 6 to 11 cycle PCR used a sample-barcoded 5' primer and a J-beta primer mix. Using fastp trimming at Q25 and MiXCR clonotype assembly, TCRdb reanalyzed the public sequencing data and kept in-frame beta chains. Records with the same CDR3 protein are collapsed into one entry carrying the most frequent genes and DNA. This sample holds 550,000 to 750,000 distinct CDR3 sequences; more than 20% were observed only once. The leading ten clones occupy 3.5% to 4% of the sample. Sequencing input: blood. These receptor sequences come from a man in his sixties or seventies in good health.

The rearrangement joins TRBV20-1 to TRBJ2-5; D is possibly TRBD2 (6 bases). This CDR3 has 13 residues. The V end lost 5 bases, the J end lost 2 bases, and 12 bases lay between the germline ends. CDR1 and CDR2 from the germline V gene are DFQATT and SNEGSKA (reference sequence). DNA for the CDR3: TGCAGTGCTTCACTTAGCGGACAAGAGACCCAGTACTTC. It specifies CSASLSGQETQYF.

The chain employs TRBV11-2 and TRBJ1-1; tentatively, D is TRBD1 (5 bases). Trimming took off 1 base at V and 1 base at J, with 13 bases between the two ends. Per the germline V gene, CDR1 is SGHAT and CDR2 is FQNNGV. This CDR3 has 16 residues. CDR3: CASSLAGGGANTEAFF. CDR3 in DNA: TGTGCCAGCAGCTTAGCCGGGGGAGGCGCGAACACTGAAGCTTTCTTT.

The genes are TRBV20-1 and TRBJ2-5, with 8 bases aligning to TRBD1. Unmatched junction bases numbered 9, after V lost 4 bases and J lost 2 bases. This CDR3 has 15 residues. CDR1 DFQATT and CDR2 SNEGSKA come from the germline V gene (reference sequence). CDR3 amino acids: CSATGQGSWQETQYF. The DNA of the CDR3 is TGCAGTGCTACCGGACAGGGCTCTTGGCAAGAGACCCAGTACTTC.